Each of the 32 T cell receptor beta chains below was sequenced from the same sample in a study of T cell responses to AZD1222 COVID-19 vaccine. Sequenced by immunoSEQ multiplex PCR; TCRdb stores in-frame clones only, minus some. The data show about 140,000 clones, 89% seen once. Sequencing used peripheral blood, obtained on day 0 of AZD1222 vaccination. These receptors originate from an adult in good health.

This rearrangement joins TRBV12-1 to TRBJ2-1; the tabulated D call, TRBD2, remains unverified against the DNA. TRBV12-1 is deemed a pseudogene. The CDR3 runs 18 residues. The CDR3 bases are TGTGCCAGCAGCTTTCGACTAGCGGGGGGCAGCTCCTACAATGAGCAGTTCTTC. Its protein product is CASSFRLAGGSSYNEQFF.

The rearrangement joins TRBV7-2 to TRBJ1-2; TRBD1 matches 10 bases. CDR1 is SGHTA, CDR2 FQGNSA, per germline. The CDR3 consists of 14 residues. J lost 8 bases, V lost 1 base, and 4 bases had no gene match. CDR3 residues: CASSLGDRGSGYTF. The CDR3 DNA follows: TGTGCCAGCAGCTTAGGGGACAGGGGAAGCGGCTACACCTTC.

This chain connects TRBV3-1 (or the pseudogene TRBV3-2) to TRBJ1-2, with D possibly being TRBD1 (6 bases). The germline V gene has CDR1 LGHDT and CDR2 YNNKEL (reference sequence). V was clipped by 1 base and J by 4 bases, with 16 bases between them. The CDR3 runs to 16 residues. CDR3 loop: CASSQGTGAVGYGYTF. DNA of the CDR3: TGTGCCAGCAGCCAAGGGACGGGGGCGGTGGGCTATGGCTACACCTTC.

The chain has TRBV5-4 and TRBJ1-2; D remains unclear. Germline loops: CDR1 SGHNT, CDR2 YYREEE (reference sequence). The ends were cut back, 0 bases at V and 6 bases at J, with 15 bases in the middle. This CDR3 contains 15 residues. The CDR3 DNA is TGTGCCAGCAGCTTGGCCGGCGGAGGGTATAATGGCTACACCTTC. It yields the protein CASSLAGGGYNGYTF.

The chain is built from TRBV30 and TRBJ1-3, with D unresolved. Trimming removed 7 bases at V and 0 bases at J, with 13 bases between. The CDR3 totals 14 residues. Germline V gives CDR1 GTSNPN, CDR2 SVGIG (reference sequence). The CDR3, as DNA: TGTGCCTTGTTGGACCGGAGCTCTGGAAACACCATATATTTT. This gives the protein CALLDRSSGNTIYF.

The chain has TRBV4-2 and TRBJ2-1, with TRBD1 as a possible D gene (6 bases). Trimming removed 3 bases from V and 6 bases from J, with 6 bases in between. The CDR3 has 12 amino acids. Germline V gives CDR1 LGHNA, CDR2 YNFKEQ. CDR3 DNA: TGTGCCAGCAGCCAGGACAGCAATGAGCAGTTCTTC. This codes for CASSQDSNEQFF.

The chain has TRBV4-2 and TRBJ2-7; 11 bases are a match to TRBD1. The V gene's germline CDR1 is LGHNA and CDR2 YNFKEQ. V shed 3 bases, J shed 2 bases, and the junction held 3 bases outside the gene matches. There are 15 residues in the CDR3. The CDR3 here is CASSHEGQGAYEQYF. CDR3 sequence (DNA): TGTGCCAGCAGCCATGAGGGACAGGGGGCCTACGAGCAGTACTTC.

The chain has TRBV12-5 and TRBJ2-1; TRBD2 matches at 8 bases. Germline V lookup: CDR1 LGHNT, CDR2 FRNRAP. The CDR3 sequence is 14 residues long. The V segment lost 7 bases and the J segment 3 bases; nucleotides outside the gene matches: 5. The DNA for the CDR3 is TGTGCTAGTGTGCGGGGACTAGACTACAATGAGCAGTTCTTC. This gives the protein CASVRGLDYNEQFF. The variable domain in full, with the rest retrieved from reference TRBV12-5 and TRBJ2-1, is DARVTQTPRHKVTEMGQEVTMRCQPILGHNTVFWYRQTMMQGLELLAYFRNRAPLDDSGMPKDRFSAEMPDATLATLKIQPSEPRDSAVYFCASVRGLDYNEQFFGPGTRLTVL.

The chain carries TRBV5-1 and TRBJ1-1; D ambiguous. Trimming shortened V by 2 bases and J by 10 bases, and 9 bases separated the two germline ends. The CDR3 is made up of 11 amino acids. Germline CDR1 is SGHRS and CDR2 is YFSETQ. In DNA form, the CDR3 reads TGCGCCAGCAGCTTAACCGGGATAGCTTTCTTT. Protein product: CASSLTGIAFF.

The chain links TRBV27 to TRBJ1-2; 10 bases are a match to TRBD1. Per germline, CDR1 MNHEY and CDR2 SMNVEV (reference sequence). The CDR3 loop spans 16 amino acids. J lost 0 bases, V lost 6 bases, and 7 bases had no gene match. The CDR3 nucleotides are TGTGCCAGCAGCTCCGGACAGGGGGTTCCTAACTATGGCTACACCTTC. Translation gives CASSSGQGVPNYGYTF.

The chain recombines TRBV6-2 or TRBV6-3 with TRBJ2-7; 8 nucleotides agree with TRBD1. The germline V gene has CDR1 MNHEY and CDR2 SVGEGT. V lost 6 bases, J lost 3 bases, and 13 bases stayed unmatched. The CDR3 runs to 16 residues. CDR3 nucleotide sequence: TGTGCCAGCAGCCCTCCCGGGACAGGCAGTTACTACGAGCAGTACTTC. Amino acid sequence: CASSPPGTGSYYEQYF.

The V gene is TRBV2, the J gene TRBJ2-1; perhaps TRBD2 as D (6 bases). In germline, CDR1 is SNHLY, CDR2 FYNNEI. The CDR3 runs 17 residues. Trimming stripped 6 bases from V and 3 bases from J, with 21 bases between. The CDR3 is CASSGGRSPPGYNEQFF. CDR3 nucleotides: TGTGCCAGCAGCGGAGGGAGGAGCCCACCGGGCTACAATGAGCAGTTCTTC.

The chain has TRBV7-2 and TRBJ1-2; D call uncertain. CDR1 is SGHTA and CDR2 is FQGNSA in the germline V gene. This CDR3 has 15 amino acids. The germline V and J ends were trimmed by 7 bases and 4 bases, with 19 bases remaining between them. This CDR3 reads CASTLREDGIYGYTF. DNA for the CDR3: TGTGCCAGCACCCTTCGAGAAGACGGGATCTATGGCTACACCTTC.

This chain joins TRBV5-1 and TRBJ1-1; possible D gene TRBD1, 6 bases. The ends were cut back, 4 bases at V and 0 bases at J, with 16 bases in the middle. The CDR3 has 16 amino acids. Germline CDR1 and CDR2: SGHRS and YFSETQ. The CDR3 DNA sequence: TGCGCCAGCAGCCCAGTCGGGGGGCTCCTGAACACTGAAGCTTTCTTT. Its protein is CASSPVGGLLNTEAFF.

CDR3 coding DNA: TGTGCCACCAGCAGAGACTCAGGGGGCGCCTATGGCTACACCTTC. Protein: CATSRDSGGAYGYTF. The chain couples TRBV15 to TRBJ1-2, with TRBD1 matching over 8 bases. From germline, CDR1 is LNHNV and CDR2 YYDKDF (reference sequence). J was trimmed by 4 bases and V by 0 bases; bases with no gene match: 4. The CDR3 is made up of 15 amino acids.

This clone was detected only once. CDR3 region: CASSWGPGDYGYTF. The DNA for the CDR3 is TGTGCCAGCAGCTGGGGGCCCGGGGACTATGGCTACACCTTC. V gene TRBV6-5 combines with J gene TRBJ1-2; TRBD1 might be the D (6 bases). V was cut by 6 bases and J by 3 bases, with 14 bases left in between. CDR1 is MNHEY and CDR2 is SVGAGI in the germline V gene. The CDR3 sequence is 14 residues long.

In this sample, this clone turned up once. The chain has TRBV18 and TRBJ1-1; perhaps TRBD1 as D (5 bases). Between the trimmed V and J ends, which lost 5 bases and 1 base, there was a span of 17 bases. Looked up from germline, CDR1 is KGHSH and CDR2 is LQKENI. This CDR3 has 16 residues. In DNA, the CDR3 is TGTGCCAGCTCAAACCACCTCCCGGGACCGAACACTGAAGCTTTCTTT. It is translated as CASSNHLPGPNTEAFF.

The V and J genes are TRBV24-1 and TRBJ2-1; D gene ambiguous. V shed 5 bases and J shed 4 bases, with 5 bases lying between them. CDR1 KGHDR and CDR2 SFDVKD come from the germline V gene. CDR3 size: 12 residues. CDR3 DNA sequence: TGTGCCACCAGTGGCCAATACAATGAGCAGTTCTTC. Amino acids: CATSGQYNEQFF.

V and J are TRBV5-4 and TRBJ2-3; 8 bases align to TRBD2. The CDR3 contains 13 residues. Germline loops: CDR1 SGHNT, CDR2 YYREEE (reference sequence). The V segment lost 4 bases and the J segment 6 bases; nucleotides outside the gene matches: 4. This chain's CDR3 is CASSRGGPDTQYF. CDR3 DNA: TGTGCCAGCAGCCGGGGGGGGCCGGATACGCAGTATTTT. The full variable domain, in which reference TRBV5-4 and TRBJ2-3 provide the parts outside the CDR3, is ETGVTQSPTHLIKTRGQQVTLRCSSQSGHNTVSWYQQALGQGPQFIFQYYREEENGRGNFPPRFSGLQFPNYSSELNVNALELDDSALYLCASSRGGPDTQYFGPGTRLTVL.

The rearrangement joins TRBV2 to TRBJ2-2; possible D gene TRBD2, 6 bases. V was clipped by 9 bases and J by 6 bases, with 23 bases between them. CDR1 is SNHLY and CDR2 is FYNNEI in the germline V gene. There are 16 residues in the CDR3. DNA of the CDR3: TGTGCCAGTACACTGGGGGGTTCGTATACACCCGGGGAGCTGTTTTTT. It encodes CASTLGGSYTPGELFF.

The CDR3, as DNA: TGTGCCAGCAGCTCTCACTGGGGTGAAAAACTGTTTTTT. This codes for CASSSHWGEKLFF. This chain connects TRBV7-8 to TRBJ1-4, with D uncertain. Trimming shortened V by 4 bases and J by 7 bases, and 10 bases separated the two germline ends. CDR3 length: 13 residues. Germline values: CDR1 SGHVS, CDR2 FQNEAQ.

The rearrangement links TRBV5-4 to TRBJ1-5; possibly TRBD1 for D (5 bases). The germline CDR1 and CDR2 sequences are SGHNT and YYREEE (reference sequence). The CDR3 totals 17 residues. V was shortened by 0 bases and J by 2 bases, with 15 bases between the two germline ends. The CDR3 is CASSLGPQGIGNQPQHF. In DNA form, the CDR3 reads TGTGCCAGCAGCTTGGGCCCCCAGGGAATCGGCAATCAGCCCCAGCATTTT. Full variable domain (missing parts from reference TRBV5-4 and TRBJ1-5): ETGVTQSPTHLIKTRGQQVTLRCSSQSGHNTVSWYQQALGQGPQFIFQYYREEENGRGNFPPRFSGLQFPNYSSELNVNALELDDSALYLCASSLGPQGIGNQPQHFGDGTRLSIL.

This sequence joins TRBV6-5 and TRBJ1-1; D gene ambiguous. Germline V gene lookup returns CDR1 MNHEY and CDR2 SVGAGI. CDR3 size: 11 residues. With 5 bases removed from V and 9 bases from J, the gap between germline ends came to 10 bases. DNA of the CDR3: TGTGCCAGCAGTCGGGGAACCAAAGCTTTCTTT. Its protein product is CASSRGTKAFF.

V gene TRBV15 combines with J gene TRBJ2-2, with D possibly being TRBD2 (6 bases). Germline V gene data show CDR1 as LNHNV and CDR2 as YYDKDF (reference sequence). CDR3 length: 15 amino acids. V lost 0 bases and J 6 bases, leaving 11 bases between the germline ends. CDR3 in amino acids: CATSRDIGDSGELFF. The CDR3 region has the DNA TGTGCCACCAGCAGAGATATCGGGGACTCCGGGGAGCTGTTTTTT.

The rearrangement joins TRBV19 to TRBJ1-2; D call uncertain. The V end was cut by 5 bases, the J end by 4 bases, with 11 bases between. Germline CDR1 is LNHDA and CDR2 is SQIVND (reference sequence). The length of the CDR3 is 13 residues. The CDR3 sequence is CASSWAALYGYTF. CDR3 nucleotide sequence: TGTGCCAGTAGTTGGGCAGCTCTCTATGGCTACACCTTC.

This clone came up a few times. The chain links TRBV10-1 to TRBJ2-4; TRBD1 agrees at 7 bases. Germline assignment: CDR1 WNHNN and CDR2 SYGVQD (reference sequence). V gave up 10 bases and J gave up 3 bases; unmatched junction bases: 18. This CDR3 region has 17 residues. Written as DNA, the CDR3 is TGCGCCATCCCGACAGGGCCTTGGTCTTTGGGCAAAAACATTCAGTACTTC. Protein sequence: CAIPTGPWSLGKNIQYF.

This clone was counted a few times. The CDR3 DNA is TGTGCCATCAGTGAGATGTCCCAGGGGTACACTGAAGCTTTCTTT. Its translation: CAISEMSQGYTEAFF. The J gene is TRBJ1-1, the V gene TRBV10-3; a possible D gene is TRBD1 (6 bases). The V and J ends lost 2 bases and 3 bases respectively, with 13 bases between them. CDR1 is ENHRY, CDR2 SYGVKD, per germline. This CDR3 region has 15 residues.

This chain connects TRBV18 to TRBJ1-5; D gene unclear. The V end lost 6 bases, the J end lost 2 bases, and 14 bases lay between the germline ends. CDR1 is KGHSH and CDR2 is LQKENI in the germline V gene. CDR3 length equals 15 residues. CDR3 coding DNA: TGTGCCAGCTCCCCCGTTGAGGGTGGCAATCAGCCCCAGCATTTT. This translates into CASSPVEGGNQPQHF.

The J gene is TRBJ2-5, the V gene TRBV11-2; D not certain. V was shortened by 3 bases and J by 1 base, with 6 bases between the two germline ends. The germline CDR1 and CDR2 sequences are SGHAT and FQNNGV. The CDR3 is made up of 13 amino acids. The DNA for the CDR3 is TGTGCCAGCAGCTTTAGAGTCCAAGAGACCCAGTACTTC. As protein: CASSFRVQETQYF.

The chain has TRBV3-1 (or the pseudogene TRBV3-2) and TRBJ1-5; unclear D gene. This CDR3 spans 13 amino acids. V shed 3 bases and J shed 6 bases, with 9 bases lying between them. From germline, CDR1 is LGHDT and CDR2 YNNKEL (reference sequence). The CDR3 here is CASSQGYGQPQHF. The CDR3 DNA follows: TGTGCCAGCAGCCAGGGGTACGGTCAGCCCCAGCATTTT.

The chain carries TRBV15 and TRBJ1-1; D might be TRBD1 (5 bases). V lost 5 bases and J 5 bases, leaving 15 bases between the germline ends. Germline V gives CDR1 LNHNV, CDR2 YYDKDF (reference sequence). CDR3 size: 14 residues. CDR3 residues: CATSLPGTATEAFF. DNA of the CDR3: TGTGCCACCAGCCTACCGGGGACGGCGACTGAAGCTTTCTTT.

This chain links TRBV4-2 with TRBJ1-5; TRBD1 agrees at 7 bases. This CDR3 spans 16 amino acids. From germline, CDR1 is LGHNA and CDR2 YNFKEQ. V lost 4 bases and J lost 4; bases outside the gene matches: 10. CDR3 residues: CASSLNSGTDNQPQHF. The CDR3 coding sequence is TGTGCCAGCAGCCTAAATTCCGGGACAGATAATCAGCCCCAGCATTTT.